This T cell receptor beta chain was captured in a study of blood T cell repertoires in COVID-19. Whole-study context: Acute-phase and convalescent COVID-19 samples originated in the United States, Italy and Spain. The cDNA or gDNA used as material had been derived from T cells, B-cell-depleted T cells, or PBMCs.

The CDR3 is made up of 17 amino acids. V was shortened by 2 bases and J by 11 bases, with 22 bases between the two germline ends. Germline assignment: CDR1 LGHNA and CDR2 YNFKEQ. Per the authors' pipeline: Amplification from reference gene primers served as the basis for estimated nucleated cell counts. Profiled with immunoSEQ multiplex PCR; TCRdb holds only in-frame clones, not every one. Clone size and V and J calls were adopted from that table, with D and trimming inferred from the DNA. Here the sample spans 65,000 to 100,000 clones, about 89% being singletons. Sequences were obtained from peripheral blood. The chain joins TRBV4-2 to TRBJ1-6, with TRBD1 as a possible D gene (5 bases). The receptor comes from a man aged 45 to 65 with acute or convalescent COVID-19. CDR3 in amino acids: CASSQRAGLGGETPLHF. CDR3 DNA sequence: TGTGCCAGCAGCCAACGCGCGGGACTGGGCGGAGAGACACCCCTCCACTTT.